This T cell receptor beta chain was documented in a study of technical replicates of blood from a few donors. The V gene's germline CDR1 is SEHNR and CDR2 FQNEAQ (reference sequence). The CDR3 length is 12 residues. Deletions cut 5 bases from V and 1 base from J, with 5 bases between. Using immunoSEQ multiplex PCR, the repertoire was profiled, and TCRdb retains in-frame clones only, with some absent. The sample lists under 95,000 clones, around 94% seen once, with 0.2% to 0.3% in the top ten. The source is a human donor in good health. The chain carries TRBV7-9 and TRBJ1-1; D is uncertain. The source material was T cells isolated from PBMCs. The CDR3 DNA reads TGTGCCAGCAGCCCGCGGAACACTGAAGCTTTCTTT. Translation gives CASSPRNTEAFF.